This T cell receptor (beta chain) was identified during a study of low-dose radiotherapy and immunotherapy resistance in tumors. V was clipped by 7 bases and J by 2 bases; unmatched bases: 5. The CDR3 runs 12 residues. The V gene's germline CDR1 is SQVTM and CDR2 ANQGSEA. With TRAV- and TRBV-specific primers, first-strand cDNA was made, covering the alpha and beta chains. An approximately 19-cycle PCR with a constant-region primer and V-primer adapter amplified TCRs. TCRdb re-called the reads through MiXCR, storing one row per CDR3 protein. The sample carries roughly 10,000 distinct CDR3 sequences, approximately 55% recorded once.

The source of this sequence is a human donor with advanced metastatic prostate, ovarian, gallbladder or colorectal cancer (not recorded which). This table probably holds off-target reads from a library built for another chain. The chain recombines TRBV29-1 with TRBJ2-7; 7 bases align to TRBD1. The chain's CDR3 is CSAWTGTYEQYF. The CDR3 nucleotides are TGCAGCGCTTGGACAGGTACCTACGAGCAGTACTTC.